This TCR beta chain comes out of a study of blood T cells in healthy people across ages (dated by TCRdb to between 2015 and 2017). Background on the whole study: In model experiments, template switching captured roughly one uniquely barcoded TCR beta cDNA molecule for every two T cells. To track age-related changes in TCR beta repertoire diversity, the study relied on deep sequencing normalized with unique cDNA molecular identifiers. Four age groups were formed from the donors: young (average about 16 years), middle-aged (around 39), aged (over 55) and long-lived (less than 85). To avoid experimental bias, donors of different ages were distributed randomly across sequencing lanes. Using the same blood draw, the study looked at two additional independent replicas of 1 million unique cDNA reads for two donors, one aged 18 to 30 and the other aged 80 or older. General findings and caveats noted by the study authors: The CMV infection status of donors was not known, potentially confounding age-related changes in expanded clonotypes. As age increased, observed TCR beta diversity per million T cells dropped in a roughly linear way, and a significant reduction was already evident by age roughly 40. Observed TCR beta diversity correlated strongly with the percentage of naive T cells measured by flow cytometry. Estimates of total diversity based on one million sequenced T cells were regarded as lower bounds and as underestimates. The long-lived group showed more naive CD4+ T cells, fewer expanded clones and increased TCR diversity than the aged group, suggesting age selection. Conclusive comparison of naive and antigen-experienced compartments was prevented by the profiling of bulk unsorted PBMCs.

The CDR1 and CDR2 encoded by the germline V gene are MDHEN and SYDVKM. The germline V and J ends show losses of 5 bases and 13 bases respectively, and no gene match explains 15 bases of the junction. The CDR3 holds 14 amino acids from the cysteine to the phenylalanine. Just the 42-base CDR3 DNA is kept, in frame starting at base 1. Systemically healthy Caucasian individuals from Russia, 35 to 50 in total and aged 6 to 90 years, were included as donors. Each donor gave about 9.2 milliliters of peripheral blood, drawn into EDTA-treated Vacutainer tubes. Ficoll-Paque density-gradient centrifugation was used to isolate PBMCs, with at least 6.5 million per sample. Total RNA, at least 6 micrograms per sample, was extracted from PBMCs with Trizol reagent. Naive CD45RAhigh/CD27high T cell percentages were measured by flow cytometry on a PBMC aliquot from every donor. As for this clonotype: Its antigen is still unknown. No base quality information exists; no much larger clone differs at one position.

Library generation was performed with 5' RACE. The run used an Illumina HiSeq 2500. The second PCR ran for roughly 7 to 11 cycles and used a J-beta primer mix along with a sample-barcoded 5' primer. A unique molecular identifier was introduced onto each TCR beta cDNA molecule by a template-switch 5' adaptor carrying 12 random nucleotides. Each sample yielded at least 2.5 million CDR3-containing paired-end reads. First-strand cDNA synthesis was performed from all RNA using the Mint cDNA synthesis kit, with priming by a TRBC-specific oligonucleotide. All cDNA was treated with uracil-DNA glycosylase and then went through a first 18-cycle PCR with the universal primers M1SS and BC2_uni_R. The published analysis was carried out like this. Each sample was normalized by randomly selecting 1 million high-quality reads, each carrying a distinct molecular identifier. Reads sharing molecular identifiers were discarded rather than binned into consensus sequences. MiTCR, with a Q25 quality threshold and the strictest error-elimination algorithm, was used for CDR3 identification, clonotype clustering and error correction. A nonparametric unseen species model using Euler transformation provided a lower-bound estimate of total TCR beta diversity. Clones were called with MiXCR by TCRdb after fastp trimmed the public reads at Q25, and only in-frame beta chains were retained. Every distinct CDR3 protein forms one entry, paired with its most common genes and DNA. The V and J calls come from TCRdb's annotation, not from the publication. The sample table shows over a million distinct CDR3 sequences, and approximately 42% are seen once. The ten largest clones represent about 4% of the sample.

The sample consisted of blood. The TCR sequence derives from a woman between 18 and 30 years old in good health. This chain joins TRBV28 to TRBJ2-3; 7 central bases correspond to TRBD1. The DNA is TGTGCCAGCAGTCCGAGATTACAGGGGCCCTCTAAGTATTTT. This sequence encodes CASSPRLQGPSKYF.